This TCR beta chain was sequenced during a study of blood T cell repertoires in COVID-19. Study as a whole: Acute and convalescent COVID-19 samples came from the United States, Italy and Spain.

Authors' data handling: Amplification with reference gene primers provided the estimates of nucleated cell counts. Repertoires were generated with immunoSEQ multiplex PCR, while TCRdb's copy carries only in-frame clones and drops some. Clonal size and the V and J genes are those of that table, whereas D and trimming came from the DNA. The sample records about 240,000 clones, approximately 86% being singletons. This CDR3 region has 12 residues. V was cut by 3 bases and J by 7 bases, with 12 bases left in between. In germline, CDR1 is DFQATT, CDR2 SNEGSKA (reference sequence). The genes are TRBV20-1 and TRBJ1-2; D possibly corresponds to TRBD1 (6 bases). This sequence was found in a man aged 60 to 69 who had recovered from COVID-19. Sequenced input: peripheral blood. CDR3 in DNA: TGCAGTGCTAGTTCGAGGGGGTCTGGCTACACCTTC. Translating gives CSASSRGSGYTF.